These 9 T cell receptor beta chains were sequenced from one sample in a study of shared clonotypes between healthy human individuals. Sequencing was performed with immunoSEQ multiplex PCR; in TCRdb, only in-frame clones are kept and a portion is missing. The profile shows approximately 500,000 clones, approximately 81% of them singletons. Material for sequencing was PBMCs. All receptors derive from a woman between 40 and 55 years old in good health. Some clones in this sample may be carry-over from other donors' samples.

V and J are TRBV14 and TRBJ2-7; D remains unclear. The germline CDR1 and CDR2 sequences are SGHDN and FVKESK. Trimming left V 0 bases short and J 5 bases short, with 11 bases between. This CDR3 spans 14 amino acids. The CDR3 coding sequence is TGTGCCAGCAGCCAAGACCAGGTTTCCCACGAGCAGTACTTC. This translates into CASSQDQVSHEQYF.

The V and J genes are TRBV7-8 and TRBJ1-1; D ambiguous. The germline CDR1 and CDR2 sequences are SGHVS and FQNEAQ. This CDR3 region has 14 residues. Trimming stripped 0 bases from V and 6 bases from J, with 11 bases between. The CDR3 region has the DNA TGTGCCAGCAGCTTAGCAGCAAACCGCGCTGAAGCTTTCTTT. It encodes CASSLAANRAEAFF.

V usage is TRBV30 and J usage is TRBJ1-5, with a tentative D call TRBD1 (5 bases). V lost 2 bases to trimming and J lost 1 base, with 15 bases between them. CDR1 is GTSNPN and CDR2 is SVGIG in the germline V gene (reference sequence). CDR3 length equals 16 residues. Here the CDR3 DNA reads TGTGCCTGGAGTCAAAGGAGGGGATCGAGCAATCAGCCCCAGCATTTT. Translated, it gives CAWSQRRGSSNQPQHF.

Regarding this clone: This is likely an artifact of a read error, given a far larger clone one base away. The chain combines TRBV11-3 with TRBJ1-5; D not certain. The CDR3 spans 14 residues. Trimming shortened V by 1 base and J by 4 bases, and 8 bases separated the two germline ends. In germline, CDR1 is SGHNT, CDR2 YENEEA. CDR3 in amino acids: CASSLGGSNQPQHF. DNA for the CDR3: TGTGCCAGCAGCTTAGGGGGAAGTAATCAGCCCCAGCATTTT.

The chain joins TRBV19 to TRBJ1-1; a possible D gene is TRBD1 (6 bases). CDR1 is LNHDA and CDR2 is SQIVND in the germline V gene (reference sequence). CDR3 length: 17 residues. V was trimmed by 9 bases and J by 3 bases, leaving 26 bases between them. The CDR3 DNA reads TGTGCCAGACCTGCTGGACAGCCACCTGGAAGGGACACTGAAGCTTTCTTT. The encoded protein is CARPAGQPPGRDTEAFF.

As concerns this clone: A far larger clone is a single base away, which makes a read error likely. At the DNA level, this CDR3 is encoded by other sequences in the same sample as well. V is TRBV29-1 and J is TRBJ2-7; TRBD1 matches 12 bases. Germline assignment: CDR1 SQVTM and CDR2 ANQGSEA. The CDR3 totals 13 residues. Here the CDR3 reads CSATGQGAHEQYF. The CDR3 DNA sequence: TGCAGTGCCACGGGACAGGGGGCTCACGAGCAGTACTTC.

The gene calls are TRBV7-3 and TRBJ2-2; 11 bases align to TRBD2. Germline V gene lookup returns CDR1 SGHTA and CDR2 FQGTGA. The CDR3 runs 16 residues. Trimming cost V 4 bases and J 1 base; bases outside gene matches: 2. The CDR3 spells CASSSGTSGNTGELFF. As DNA, the CDR3 is TGTGCCAGCAGCTCGGGGACTAGCGGGAACACCGGGGAGCTGTTTTTT. Drawing the rest from reference TRBV7-3 and TRBJ2-2, the complete variable domain is GAGVSQTPSNKVTEKGKYVELRCDPISGHTALYWYRQSLGQGPEFLIYFQGTGAADDSGLPNDRFFAVRPEGSVSTLKIQRTERGDSAVYLCASSSGTSGNTGELFFGEGSRLTVL.

V is TRBV6-4 and J is TRBJ1-1, with a tentative D call TRBD1 (5 bases). V was trimmed by 3 bases and J by 6 bases, leaving 11 bases between them. Germline CDR1 is MRHNA and CDR2 is SNTAGT. The CDR3 is 13 residues long. The CDR3 region has the DNA TGTGCCAGCAGTGAAAAGGGGAGCGCTGAAGCTTTCTTT. It specifies CASSEKGSAEAFF.

The table lists this clone with a count of one. The CDR3 here is CASPIGQNTEAFF. CDR3 bases: TGTGCCAGCCCTATCGGACAGAACACTGAAGCTTTCTTT. V usage is TRBV6-1 and J usage is TRBJ1-1, with D possibly TRBD1 on 5 matching bases. Germline V gene sequence: CDR1 MNHNS, CDR2 SASEGT. The CDR3 extends over 13 amino acids. Trimming stripped 8 bases from V and 1 base from J, with 11 bases between.